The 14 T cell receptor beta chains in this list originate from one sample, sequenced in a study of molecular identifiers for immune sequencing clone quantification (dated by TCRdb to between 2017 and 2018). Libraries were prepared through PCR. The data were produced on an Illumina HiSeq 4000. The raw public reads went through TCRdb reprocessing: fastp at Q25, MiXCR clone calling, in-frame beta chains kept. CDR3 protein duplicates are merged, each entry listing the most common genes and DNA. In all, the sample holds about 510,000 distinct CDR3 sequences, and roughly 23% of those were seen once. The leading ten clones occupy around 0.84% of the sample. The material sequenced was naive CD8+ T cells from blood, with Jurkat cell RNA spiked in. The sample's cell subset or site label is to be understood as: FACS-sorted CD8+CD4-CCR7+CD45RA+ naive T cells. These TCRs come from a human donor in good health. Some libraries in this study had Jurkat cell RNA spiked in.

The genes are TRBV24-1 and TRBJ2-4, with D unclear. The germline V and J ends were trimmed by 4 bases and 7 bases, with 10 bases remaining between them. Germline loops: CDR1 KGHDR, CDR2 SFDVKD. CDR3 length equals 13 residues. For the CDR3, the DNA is TGTGCCACCAGTGAACGTGGATATAACATTCAGTACTTC. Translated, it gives CATSERGYNIQYF.

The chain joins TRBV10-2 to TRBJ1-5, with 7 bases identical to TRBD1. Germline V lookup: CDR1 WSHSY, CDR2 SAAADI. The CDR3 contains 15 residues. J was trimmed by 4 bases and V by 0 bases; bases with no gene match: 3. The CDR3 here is CASSESDRANQPQHF. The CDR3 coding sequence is TGCGCCAGCAGTGAGTCAGACAGGGCGAATCAGCCCCAGCATTTT.

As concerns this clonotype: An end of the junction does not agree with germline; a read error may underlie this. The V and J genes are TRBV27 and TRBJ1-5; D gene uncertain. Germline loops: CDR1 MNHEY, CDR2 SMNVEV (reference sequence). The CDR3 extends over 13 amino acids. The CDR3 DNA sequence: TGTGCCAGAAGTTCCCTGGTAGGTCAGCCCCAGCATTTT. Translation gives CARSSLVGQPQHF.

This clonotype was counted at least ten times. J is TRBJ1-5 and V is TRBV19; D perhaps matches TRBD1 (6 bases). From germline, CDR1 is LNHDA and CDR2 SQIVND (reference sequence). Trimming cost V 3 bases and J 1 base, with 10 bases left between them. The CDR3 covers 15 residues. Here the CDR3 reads CASSMGGRSNQPQHF. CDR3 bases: TGTGCCAGTAGTATGGGGGGGCGAAGCAATCAGCCCCAGCATTTT.

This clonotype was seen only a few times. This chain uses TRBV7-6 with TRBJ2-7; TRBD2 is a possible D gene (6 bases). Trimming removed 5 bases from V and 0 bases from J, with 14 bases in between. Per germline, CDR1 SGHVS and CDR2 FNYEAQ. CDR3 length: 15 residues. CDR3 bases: TGTGCCAGCAGCGCCGGGGGACTTACCTCCTACGAGCAGTACTTC. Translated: CASSAGGLTSYEQYF.

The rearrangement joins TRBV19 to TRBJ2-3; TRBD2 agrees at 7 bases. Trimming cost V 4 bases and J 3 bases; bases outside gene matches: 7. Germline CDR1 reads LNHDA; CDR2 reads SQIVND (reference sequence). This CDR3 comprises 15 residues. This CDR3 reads CASSRTGGITDTQYF. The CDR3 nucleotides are TGTGCCAGTAGTAGGACCGGGGGGATTACAGATACGCAGTATTTT.

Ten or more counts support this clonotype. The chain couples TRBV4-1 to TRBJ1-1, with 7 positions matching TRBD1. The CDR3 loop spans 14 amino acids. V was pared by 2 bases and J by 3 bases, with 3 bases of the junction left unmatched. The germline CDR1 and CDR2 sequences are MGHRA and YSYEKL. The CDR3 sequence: CASSQLTGYTEAFF. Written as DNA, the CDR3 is TGCGCCAGCAGCCAACTGACAGGGTACACTGAAGCTTTCTTT.

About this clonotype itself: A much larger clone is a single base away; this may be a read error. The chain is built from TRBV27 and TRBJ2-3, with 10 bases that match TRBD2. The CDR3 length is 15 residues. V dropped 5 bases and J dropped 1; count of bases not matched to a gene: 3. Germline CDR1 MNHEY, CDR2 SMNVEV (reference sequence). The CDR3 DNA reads TGTGCCAGCAGTGCTCTAGCGGGGGGCACAGATACGCAGTATTTT. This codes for CASSALAGGTDTQYF.

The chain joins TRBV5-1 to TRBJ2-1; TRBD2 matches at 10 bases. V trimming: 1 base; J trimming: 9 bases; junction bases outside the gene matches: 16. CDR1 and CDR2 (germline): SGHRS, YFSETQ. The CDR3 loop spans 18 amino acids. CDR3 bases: TGCGCCAGCAGCTTGAACTCTTACTCTAGCGGGAGTTTTGGTGAGCAGTTCTTC. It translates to CASSLNSYSSGSFGEQFF. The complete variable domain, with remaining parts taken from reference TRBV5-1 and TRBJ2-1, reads KAGVTQTPRYLIKTRGQQVTLSCSPISGHRSVSWYQQTPGQGLQFLFEYFSETQRNKGNFPGRFSGRQFSNSRSEMNVSTLELGDSALYLCASSLNSYSSGSFGEQFFGPGTRLTVL.

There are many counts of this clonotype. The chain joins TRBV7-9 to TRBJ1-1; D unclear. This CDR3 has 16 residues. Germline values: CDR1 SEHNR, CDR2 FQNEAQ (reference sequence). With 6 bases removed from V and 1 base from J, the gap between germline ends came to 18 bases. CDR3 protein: CASSREDATRNTEAFF. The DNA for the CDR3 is TGTGCCAGCAGTAGAGAGGACGCCACACGGAACACTGAAGCTTTCTTT.

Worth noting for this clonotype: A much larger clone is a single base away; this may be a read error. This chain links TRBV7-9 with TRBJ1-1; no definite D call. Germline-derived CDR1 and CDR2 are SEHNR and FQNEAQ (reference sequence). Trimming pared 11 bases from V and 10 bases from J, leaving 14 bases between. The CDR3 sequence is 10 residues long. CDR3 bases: TGTGCCTCCACCATGGGTGGAGCTTTCTTT. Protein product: CASTMGGAFF.

DNA of the CDR3: TGTGCCAGCAGCGTTTATCAGGTTTCGGAGCAGTACTTC. Amino acids: CASSVYQVSEQYF. The V and J genes are TRBV9 and TRBJ2-7; unclear D gene. Deletions cut 2 bases from V and 7 bases from J, with 13 bases between. CDR1 is SGDLS and CDR2 is YYNGEE in the germline V gene. The CDR3 is 13 amino acids.

The CDR3 region has the DNA TGCGCCAGCAGCGATATCTGGGGTGGCACAGATACGCAGTATTTT. Its translation is CASSDIWGGTDTQYF. The chain couples TRBV10-1 to TRBJ2-3; D not resolved. The CDR3 totals 15 residues. V dropped 6 bases and J dropped 1 base, with 14 bases sitting between them. Germline loops: CDR1 WNHNN, CDR2 SYGVQD (reference sequence).

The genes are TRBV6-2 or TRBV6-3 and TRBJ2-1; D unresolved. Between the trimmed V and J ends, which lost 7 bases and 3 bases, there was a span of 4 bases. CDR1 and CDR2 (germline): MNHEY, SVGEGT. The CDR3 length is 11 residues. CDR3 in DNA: TGTGCCAGCAACCTCTACAATGAGCAGTTCTTC. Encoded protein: CASNLYNEQFF.